This T cell receptor beta chain is drawn from a study of blood T cell repertoires in COVID-19. As for the study in general: Researchers got acute and convalescent COVID-19 samples from the United States, Italy and Spain. PBMCs, B-cell-depleted T cells, or T cells were the source of the cDNA or gDNA that made up the material.

In the source study's methods: From reference gene primer amplification, estimates of nucleated cell counts were derived. Profiling relied on immunoSEQ multiplex PCR, and the TCRdb table lists in-frame clones only, not all of them. The V and J calls and clone size come from that table; D and trimming were worked out from the DNA. Of a few hundred thousand clones listed, over 70% are singletons. CDR1 is GTSNPN and CDR2 is SVGIG in the germline V gene (reference sequence). The ends were cut back, 3 bases at V and 10 bases at J, with 15 bases in the middle. The CDR3 is made up of 12 amino acids. Sequencing was performed on peripheral blood. J is TRBJ1-1 and V is TRBV30; D remains ambiguous. This clonotype was sampled from a woman in her 70s with acute or convalescent COVID-19. The CDR3 DNA reads TGTGCCTGGAGATTGGGAGGGAATGGAGCTTTCTTT. Protein: CAWRLGGNGAFF.